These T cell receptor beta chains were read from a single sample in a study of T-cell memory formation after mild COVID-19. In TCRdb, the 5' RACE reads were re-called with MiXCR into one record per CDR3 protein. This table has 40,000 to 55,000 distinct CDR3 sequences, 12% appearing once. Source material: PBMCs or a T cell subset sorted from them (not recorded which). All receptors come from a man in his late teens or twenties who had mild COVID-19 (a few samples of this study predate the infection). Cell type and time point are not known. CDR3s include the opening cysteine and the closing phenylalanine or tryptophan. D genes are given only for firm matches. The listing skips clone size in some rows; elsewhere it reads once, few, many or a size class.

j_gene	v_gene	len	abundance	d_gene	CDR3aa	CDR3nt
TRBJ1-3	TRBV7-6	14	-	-	CASSLAHSGNTIYF	TGTGCCAGCAGCTTAGCGCACTCTGGAAACACCATATATTTT
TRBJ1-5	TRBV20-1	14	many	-	CSAVKGKADQPQHF	TGCAGTGCGGTAAAAGGGAAGGCAGATCAGCCCCAGCATTTT
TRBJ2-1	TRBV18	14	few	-	CASSPLLSNGEQFF	TGTGCCAGCTCACCACTACTCTCTAATGGTGAGCAGTTCTTC
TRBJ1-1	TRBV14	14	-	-	CASSQDVRASGAFF	TGTGCCAGCAGCCAAGATGTCAGGGCGAGTGGAGCTTTCTTT
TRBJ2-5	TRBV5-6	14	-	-	CASSLGFRQETQYF	TGTGCCAGCAGCTTGGGGTTCAGACAAGAGACCCAGTACTTC
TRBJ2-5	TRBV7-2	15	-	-	CASSQEQGLFGTQYF	TGTGCCAGCAGTCAGGAGCAGGGCTTGTTCGGGACCCAGTACTTC
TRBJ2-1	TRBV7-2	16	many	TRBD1	CASSDLGTGYYNEQFF	TGTGCCAGCAGCGACCTAGGGACAGGGTACTACAATGAGCAGTTCTTC
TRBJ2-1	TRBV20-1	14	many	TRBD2	CSATLAGGQNEQFF	TGCAGTGCCACGCTAGCGGGGGGGCAGAACGAGCAGTTCTTC
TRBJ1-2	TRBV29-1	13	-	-	CSVEVPGLGRYTF	TGCAGCGTTGAAGTCCCCGGACTCGGTCGCTACACCTTC
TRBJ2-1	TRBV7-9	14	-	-	CASSLTGIYNEQFF	TGTGCCAGCAGCTTGACGGGGATCTACAATGAGCAGTTCTTC
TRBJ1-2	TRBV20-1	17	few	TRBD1	CSALKRDSLLPNYGYTF	TGCAGTGCTCTAAAACGGGACAGCCTACTCCCTAACTATGGCTACACCTTC
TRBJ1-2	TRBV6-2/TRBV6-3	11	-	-	CASRDNYGYTF	TGTGCCAGCAGGGACAACTATGGCTACACCTTC
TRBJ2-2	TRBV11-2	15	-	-	CASSLAGTTTGELFF	TGTGCCAGCAGCTTAGCCGGGACCACAACCGGGGAGCTGTTTTTT
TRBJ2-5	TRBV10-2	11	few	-	CATKGQETQYF	TGCGCTACAAAGGGCCAAGAGACCCAGTACTTC
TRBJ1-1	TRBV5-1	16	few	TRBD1	CASSLRTGGLNTEAFF	TGCGCCAGCAGCTTGAGGACAGGGGGGCTGAACACTGAAGCTTTCTTT
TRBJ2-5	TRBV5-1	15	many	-	CASSLVPGQQETQYF	TGCGCCAGCAGCTTGGTCCCTGGACAGCAAGAGACCCAGTACTTC
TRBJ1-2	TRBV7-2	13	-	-	CASSLTQHYGYTF	TGTGCCAGCAGCTTAACACAGCACTATGGCTACACCTTC
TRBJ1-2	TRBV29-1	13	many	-	CSVPDSFSYGYTF	TGCAGCGTCCCGGACAGTTTCTCCTATGGCTACACCTTC
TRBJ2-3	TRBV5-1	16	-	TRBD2	CASSLRPSGDTDTQYF	TGCGCCAGCAGCTTGAGGCCTAGCGGGGATACAGATACGCAGTATTTT
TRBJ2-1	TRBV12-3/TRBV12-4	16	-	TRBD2	CASSFPTSGGASEQFF	TGTGCCAGCAGTTTTCCGACTAGCGGGGGGGCCAGTGAGCAGTTCTTC